This record covers a single TCR beta chain. The antigen is undetermined. The V end lost 0 bases, the J end lost 11 bases, and 8 bases lay between the germline ends. The length of the CDR3 is 12 residues. Germline V gene lookup returns CDR1 LNHDA and CDR2 SQIVND (reference sequence). The source of the sample is a study of cytotoxic CD8 clonotypes in ibrutinib-treated CLL. Study in general: Across the patients, 10 to 11 were relapsed/refractory, some 14 treatment-naive and 17 to 18 IGHV unmutated. General study points: Sustained-remission patients were sampled at one set of times and progressing patients at different ones.

This table comes from immunoSEQ multiplex PCR, and its TCRdb copy is limited to in-frame clones, with some not included. The top ten hold roughly 22% of the sample, which has about 57,000 clones, 55% to 65% seen once. The sequences come from PBMCs, collected after 24 months of ibrutinib treatment. The clonotype originates from a human donor with chronic lymphocytic leukemia. The rearrangement uses TRBV19 and TRBJ2-1; unclear D gene. The CDR3 DNA reads TGTGCCAGTAGTATAGATGCTGCCCAGCAGTTCTTC. This codes for CASSIDAAQQFF.